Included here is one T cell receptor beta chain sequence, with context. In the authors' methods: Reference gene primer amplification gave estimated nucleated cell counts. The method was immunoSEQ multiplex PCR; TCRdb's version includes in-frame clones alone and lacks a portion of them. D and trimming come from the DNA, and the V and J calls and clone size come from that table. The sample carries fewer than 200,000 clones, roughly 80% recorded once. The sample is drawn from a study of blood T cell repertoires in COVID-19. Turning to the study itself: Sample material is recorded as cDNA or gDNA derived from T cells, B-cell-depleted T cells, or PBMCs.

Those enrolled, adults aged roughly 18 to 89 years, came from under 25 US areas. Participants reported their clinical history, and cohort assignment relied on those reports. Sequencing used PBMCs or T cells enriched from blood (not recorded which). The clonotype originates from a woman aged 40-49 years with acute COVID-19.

The CDR3 region has the DNA TGTGCCAGCAGCTGGCAGCTGGGCACGGAAGCTTTCTTT. Its protein product is CASSWQLGTEAFF. The V gene is TRBV5-4, the J gene TRBJ1-1; D is undetermined. CDR3 length: 13 amino acids. CDR1 and CDR2 from the germline V gene are SGHNT and YYREEE (reference sequence). The ends were cut back, 3 bases at V and 8 bases at J, with 14 bases in the middle.